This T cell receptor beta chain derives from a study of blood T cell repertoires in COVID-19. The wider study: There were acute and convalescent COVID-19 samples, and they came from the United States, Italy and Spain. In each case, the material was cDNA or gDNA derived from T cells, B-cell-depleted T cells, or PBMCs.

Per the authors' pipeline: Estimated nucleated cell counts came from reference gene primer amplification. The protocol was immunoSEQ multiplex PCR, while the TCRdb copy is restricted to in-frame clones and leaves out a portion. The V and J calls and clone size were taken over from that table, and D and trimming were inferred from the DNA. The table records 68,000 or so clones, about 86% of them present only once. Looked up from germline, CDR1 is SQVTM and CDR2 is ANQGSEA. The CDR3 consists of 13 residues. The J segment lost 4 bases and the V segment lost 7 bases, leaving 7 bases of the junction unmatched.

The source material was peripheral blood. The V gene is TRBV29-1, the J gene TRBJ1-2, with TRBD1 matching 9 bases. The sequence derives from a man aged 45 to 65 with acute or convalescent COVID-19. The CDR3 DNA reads TGCAGCGACAGGGGGCCCCTTTCCTATGGCTACACCTTC. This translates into CSDRGPLSYGYTF.